This entry lists 30 T cell receptor beta chains sequenced from one sample in a study of blood T cell repertoires in COVID-19. Method: immunoSEQ multiplex PCR; TCRdb's copy keeps in-frame clones and lacks some. Of about 60,000 clones in the sample, approximately 80% were seen once. The source material was peripheral blood. Source of these receptors: a young man with COVID-19, enrolled during active disease.

This clone was observed a single time. V usage is TRBV5-4 and J usage is TRBJ2-2; 8 positions match TRBD1. This CDR3 region has 15 residues. From germline, CDR1 is SGHNT and CDR2 YYREEE (reference sequence). V lost 4 bases to trimming and J lost 3 bases; unmatched junction nucleotides: 5. CDR3 sequence: CASSRMTGDTGELFF. For the CDR3, the DNA is TGTGCCAGCAGCAGGATGACAGGGGACACCGGGGAGCTGTTTTTT.

This clone turned up a few times. V usage is TRBV7-2 and J usage is TRBJ2-7; D perhaps matches TRBD1 (6 bases). Trimming removed 5 bases from V and 3 bases from J, with 14 bases in between. Germline CDR1 reads SGHTA; CDR2 reads FQGNSA. This CDR3 has 14 residues. The CDR3 region has the DNA TGTGCCAGCAGCCAGTACAGGGACGACTACGAGCAGTACTTC. It encodes CASSQYRDDYEQYF.

In this sample, this clone turned up once. This chain connects TRBV19 to TRBJ2-7; 7 bases fit TRBD2. Germline V gives CDR1 LNHDA, CDR2 SQIVND (reference sequence). The CDR3 spans 15 residues. Trimming at V came to 2 bases and at J to 3 bases, leaving 7 bases not matched to a gene. The CDR3 bases are TGTGCCAGTAGTATACAGGCAGGGAGGGACTACGAGCAGTACTTC. Its translation: CASSIQAGRDYEQYF.

The CDR3 protein is CASSLYQGAPSNQPQHF. CDR3 bases: TGTGCCAGCAGCTTATATCAGGGGGCGCCGAGCAATCAGCCCCAGCATTTT. This chain joins TRBV7-8 and TRBJ1-5, with 8 positions matching TRBD1. The V gene's germline CDR1 is SGHVS and CDR2 FQNEAQ. The ends lost 2 bases at V and 1 base at J; junction bases unmatched: 7. The CDR3 has 17 residues. Filled out from reference TRBV7-8 and TRBJ1-5, the complete variable domain reads GAGVSQSPRYKVAKRGQDVALRCDPISGHVSLFWYQQALGQGPEFLTYFQNEAQLDKSGLPSDRFFAERPEGSVSTLKIQRTQQEDSAVYLCASSLYQGAPSNQPQHFGDGTRLSIL.

This chain joins TRBV20-1 and TRBJ2-7, with a possible D match to TRBD2 (6 bases). V dropped 6 bases and J dropped 4 bases, with 10 bases sitting between them. The CDR3 length is 11 residues. From germline, CDR1 is DFQATT and CDR2 SNEGSKA (reference sequence). The CDR3 region is CSAKSGYEQYF. DNA of the CDR3: TGCAGTGCCAAAAGCGGGTACGAGCAGTACTTC.

The V gene is TRBV7-9, the J gene TRBJ2-2, with D maybe TRBD2 (6 bases). The ends were cut back, 1 base at V and 2 bases at J, with 14 bases in the middle. CDR1 and CDR2 from the germline V gene are SEHNR and FQNEAQ (reference sequence). The CDR3 contains 17 residues. The CDR3 is CASSLDSEGPNTGELFF. In nucleotides, the CDR3 is TGTGCCAGCAGCTTAGACTCGGAGGGCCCCAACACCGGGGAGCTGTTTTTT.

The J gene is TRBJ1-4, the V gene TRBV5-5; 11 bases match TRBD1. The CDR3 is 17 residues long. Germline V gene data show CDR1 as SGHKS and CDR2 as YYEKEE (reference sequence). The junction had 2 bases not matched to a gene; V was cut back by 1 base and J by 0 bases. For the CDR3, the DNA is TGTGCCAGCAGCTTGAGGGGACAGGGGGCAACTAATGAAAAACTGTTTTTT. Translating gives CASSLRGQGATNEKLFF.

This clone has only one observation. The J gene is TRBJ2-3, the V gene TRBV5-4; weak D call: TRBD1 (6 bases). Germline V lookup: CDR1 SGHNT, CDR2 YYREEE (reference sequence). Trimming cost V 0 bases and J 1 base, with 6 bases left between them. The CDR3 spans 14 residues. The DNA of the CDR3 is TGTGCCAGCAGCTTGGACAGGGGCACAGATACGCAGTATTTT. It yields the protein CASSLDRGTDTQYF. Complete variable domain (other parts from reference TRBV5-4 and TRBJ2-3): ETGVTQSPTHLIKTRGQQVTLRCSSQSGHNTVSWYQQALGQGPQFIFQYYREEENGRGNFPPRFSGLQFPNYSSELNVNALELDDSALYLCASSLDRGTDTQYFGPGTRLTVL.

This clone has just one count. V usage is TRBV30 and J usage is TRBJ2-1, with 8 bases fitting TRBD1. The germline gives CDR1 GTSNPN, CDR2 SVGIG (reference sequence). Trimming removed 0 bases from V and 6 bases from J; junction bases left unmatched: 1. CDR3 length equals 13 residues. The DNA of the CDR3 is TGTGCCTGGAGTGTAGGACAGGGCAATGAGCAGTTCTTC. This codes for CAWSVGQGNEQFF.

This clone appeared a single time. CDR3 in DNA: TGTGCCAGTAGTATTACCGGACTAGCGGGCCAGGATACGCAGTATTTT. Its protein is CASSITGLAGQDTQYF. The rearrangement joins TRBV19 to TRBJ2-3; 11 bases map to TRBD2. V lost 3 bases, J lost 6 bases, and 8 bases stayed unmatched. This CDR3 contains 16 residues. Per the germline V gene, CDR1 is LNHDA and CDR2 is SQIVND (reference sequence).

V gene TRBV2 combines with J gene TRBJ2-7; 10 bases fit TRBD2. J gave up 3 bases and V 8 bases, and 7 bases lay outside the gene matches. The germline gives CDR1 SNHLY, CDR2 FYNNEI. The CDR3 totals 14 residues. CDR3 amino acids: CASGQGTSDYEQYF. CDR3 bases: TGTGCCAGCGGCCAGGGGACTAGCGACTACGAGCAGTACTTC.

This clone was recorded only once. V gene TRBV6-5 combines with J gene TRBJ1-3; 7 bases agree with TRBD1. There are 16 residues in the CDR3. Unmatched junction bases numbered 2, after V lost 0 bases and J lost 0 bases. Germline V gene sequence: CDR1 MNHEY, CDR2 SVGAGI. The CDR3 here is CASSYSTGRSGNTIYF. The CDR3 DNA is TGTGCCAGCAGTTACTCGACAGGGCGCTCTGGAAACACCATATATTTT.

This rearrangement joins TRBV14 to TRBJ2-2; 7 bases match TRBD2. V trimming: 4 bases; J trimming: 1 base; junction bases outside the gene matches: 3. Germline-derived CDR1 and CDR2 are SGHDN and FVKESK. The CDR3 is 15 amino acids. In DNA form, the CDR3 reads TGTGCCAGCAGCCTGGGCGGGAGGAACACCGGGGAGCTGTTTTTT. As protein: CASSLGGRNTGELFF.

The V and J genes are TRBV2 and TRBJ2-1; weak D call: TRBD2 (5 bases). This CDR3 has 15 amino acids. Germline CDR1 SNHLY, CDR2 FYNNEI. V was shortened by 6 bases and J by 5 bases, with 17 bases between the two germline ends. CDR3 sequence: CASRDSRGPDNEQFF. The DNA of the CDR3 is TGTGCCAGCAGGGACTCTAGAGGCCCGGACAATGAGCAGTTCTTC.

This clone turned up a few times. This sequence joins TRBV6-4 and TRBJ2-1; possible D gene TRBD2, 5 bases. The ends were cut back, 2 bases at V and 3 bases at J, with 5 bases in the middle. The CDR3 spans 13 residues. CDR1 is MRHNA, CDR2 SNTAGT, per germline. The CDR3 DNA reads TGTGCCAGCAGTGACCGGGACTACAATGAGCAGTTCTTC. Translating gives CASSDRDYNEQFF.

This chain links TRBV28 with TRBJ1-1; 7 bases line up with TRBD1. Germline V gene data show CDR1 as MDHEN and CDR2 as SYDVKM. The V and J ends lost 6 bases and 1 base, in that order; junction bases with no gene match: 8. The CDR3 loop spans 15 amino acids. In DNA form, the CDR3 reads TGTGCCAGCAGCCCAAGACAGGGAAAGAACACTGAAGCTTTCTTT. Encoded protein: CASSPRQGKNTEAFF.

V gene TRBV28 combines with J gene TRBJ2-1; TRBD1 is a possible D gene (5 bases). The germline V gene has CDR1 MDHEN and CDR2 SYDVKM. Trimming took 7 bases from V and 9 from J, leaving 19 bases between them. The CDR3 runs to 14 residues. The CDR3 nucleotides are TGTGCCAGCATGCAAAGGGGTGGTCTGGGTGAGCAGTTCTTC. This encodes CASMQRGGLGEQFF.

CDR3 coding DNA: TGTGCCATCAGCAGCGACAATCAGCCCCAGCATTTT. It encodes CAISSDNQPQHF. The chain couples TRBV10-3 to TRBJ1-5; D is ambiguous. The CDR3 has 12 residues. The germline gives CDR1 ENHRY, CDR2 SYGVKD. Trimming left V 6 bases short and J 3 bases short, with 6 bases between.

CDR3 coding DNA: TGTGCCAGCAGCGGGGATTTAAGCAATCAGCCCCAGCATTTT. It codes for CASSGDLSNQPQHF. The V gene is TRBV6-5, the J gene TRBJ1-5, with unresolved D. The CDR3 has 14 residues. The germline V gene encodes CDR1 MNHEY and CDR2 SVGAGI. With 6 bases removed from V and 1 base from J, the gap between germline ends came to 10 bases.

V and J are TRBV27 and TRBJ1-2; TRBD1 agrees at 8 bases. The CDR3 covers 12 residues. The germline CDR1 and CDR2 sequences are MNHEY and SMNVEV (reference sequence). With 5 bases clipped from V and 4 bases from J, the junction kept 0 bases outside the gene matches. CDR3 sequence (DNA): TGTGCCAGCAGTGGACAGGGCTATGGCTACACCTTC. Amino acid sequence: CASSGQGYGYTF.

The rearrangement uses TRBV7-9 and TRBJ2-1; 8 nucleotides agree with TRBD2. Unmatched junction bases numbered 2, after V lost 2 bases and J lost 8 bases. This CDR3 region has 13 residues. Per the germline V gene, CDR1 is SEHNR and CDR2 is FQNEAQ (reference sequence). CDR3 DNA sequence: TGTGCCAGCAGCTTATCCGGGAGGGATGAGCAGTTCTTC. Translated: CASSLSGRDEQFF.

The chain uses TRBV28 and TRBJ1-2, with TRBD1 matching over 8 bases. J was trimmed by 6 bases and V by 10 bases; bases with no gene match: 10. This CDR3 region has 13 residues. CDR1 is MDHEN, CDR2 SYDVKM, per germline. The CDR3, as DNA: TGTGCCACAAAACAGGGGGTTCTCCATGGCTACACCTTC. Residues: CATKQGVLHGYTF.

The chain couples TRBV7-3 to TRBJ1-2; 7 nucleotides align to TRBD1. With 5 bases clipped from V and 6 bases from J, the junction kept 6 bases outside the gene matches. This CDR3 has 13 amino acids. Germline values: CDR1 SGHTA, CDR2 FQGTGA. CDR3 bases: TGTGCCAGCAGCGGATCAGGGGGAGATGGCTACACCTTC. Amino acids: CASSGSGGDGYTF.

The V and J genes are TRBV19 and TRBJ1-2, with 10 nucleotides matching TRBD1. The junction had 6 bases not matched to a gene; V was cut back by 4 bases and J by 7 bases. CDR3 length: 14 residues. CDR1 and CDR2 (germline): LNHDA, SQIVND (reference sequence). CDR3 amino acids: CASSKGQGLGGYTF. The DNA of the CDR3 is TGTGCCAGTAGTAAGGGACAGGGGTTAGGTGGCTACACCTTC.

The CDR3 loop reads CASSEENFTYEQYF. CDR3 DNA sequence: TGTGCCAGCAGTGAAGAAAATTTCACCTACGAGCAGTACTTC. The gene calls are TRBV6-1 and TRBJ2-7; D call uncertain. Trimming removed 1 base from V and 2 bases from J, with 9 bases in between. The V gene's germline CDR1 is MNHNS and CDR2 SASEGT. The CDR3 consists of 14 residues.

The chain is built from TRBV24-1 and TRBJ1-2; 9 bases are shared with TRBD1. The CDR3 totals 12 residues. J was trimmed by 8 bases and V by 7 bases; bases with no gene match: 4. Germline-derived CDR1 and CDR2 are KGHDR and SFDVKD. CDR3 nucleotide sequence: TGTGCCACCAGCCGGGACAGGGAAGGCTACACCTTC. Residues: CATSRDREGYTF.

The chain joins TRBV14 to TRBJ1-1; D might be TRBD1 (5 bases). From germline, CDR1 is SGHDN and CDR2 FVKESK. Trimming pared 2 bases from V and 8 bases from J, leaving 9 bases between. The CDR3 consists of 12 residues. Here the CDR3 DNA reads TGTGCCAGCAGCCAATTGGGACTGGAAGCTTTCTTT. Protein sequence: CASSQLGLEAFF.

CDR3 DNA: TGTGCCAGCAGCCCCCTCGTAGGAGAGGTTGAGCAGTTCTTC. Amino acids: CASSPLVGEVEQFF. This rearrangement joins TRBV5-4 to TRBJ2-1; D is ambiguous. The CDR3 contains 14 residues. Deletions cut 4 bases from V and 9 bases from J, with 17 bases between. Germline loops: CDR1 SGHNT, CDR2 YYREEE (reference sequence).

The V call is TRBV5-1, the J call TRBJ2-7; 7 bases fit TRBD1. V gave up 5 bases and J gave up 5 bases; unmatched junction bases: 13. The CDR3 spans 15 residues. From germline, CDR1 is SGHRS and CDR2 YFSETQ. This CDR3 reads CASSPWGQLLDEQYF. The CDR3 nucleotides read TGCGCCAGCAGTCCATGGGGACAGCTTCTAGACGAGCAGTACTTC.

The J gene is TRBJ1-1, the V gene TRBV19; 9 positions match TRBD1. CDR1 LNHDA and CDR2 SQIVND come from the germline V gene (reference sequence). This CDR3 is 14 amino acids long. The CDR3 region is CAVRTGDGFSEAFF. The CDR3 DNA reads as TGTGCGGTCCGGACAGGGGATGGGTTTTCTGAAGCTTTCTTT.